The 26 T cell receptor beta chains below all came from one sample that was sequenced in a study of blood T cells in healthy people across ages. With a J-beta primer mix and a sample-barcoded 5' primer, a second PCR ran about 7 to 12 cycles. TCRdb analysed the 5' RACE reads with MiXCR anew, one entry per CDR3 protein. In the table there are just under 900,000 distinct CDR3 sequences, 29% of which are singletons. Specimen: blood. All receptors come from a woman of 80 years or more in good health.

This clonotype was detected only a few times. The chain has TRBV4-3 and TRBJ1-1; D remains unclear. Trimming pared 1 base from V and 2 bases from J, leaving 14 bases between. This CDR3 contains 16 residues. Germline loops: CDR1 LGHNA, CDR2 YSLEER. CDR3 DNA: TGCGCCAGCAGCCAAGGAGCACCCCGTCGTAACACTGAAGCTTTCTTT. It translates to CASSQGAPRRNTEAFF.

The CDR3, as DNA: TGTGCCAGCAGTGAAGACTTGGACAGGGACTATGGCTACACCTTC. It translates to CASSEDLDRDYGYTF. V and J are TRBV6-1 and TRBJ1-2, with TRBD1 matching 8 bases. Trimming removed 1 base from V and 3 bases from J; junction bases left unmatched: 4. Germline values: CDR1 MNHNS, CDR2 SASEGT. The CDR3 contains 15 residues.

The chain recombines TRBV7-8 with TRBJ1-5, with 10 bases that match TRBD1. The germline CDR1 and CDR2 sequences are SGHVS and FQNEAQ. The trim removed 4 bases at V and 6 bases at J, leaving 9 bases unmatched. The CDR3 runs to 16 residues. CDR3 protein: CASSSDRDRGTQPQHF. The CDR3 bases are TGTGCCAGCAGCTCCGACCGGGACAGGGGCACTCAGCCCCAGCATTTT.

The genes are TRBV7-2 and TRBJ2-7, with TRBD1 identical over 10 bases. The trim removed 7 bases at V and 3 bases at J, leaving 3 bases unmatched. CDR1 is SGHTA, CDR2 FQGNSA, per germline. The CDR3 contains 13 residues. The CDR3 loop is CTSNRDRGYEQYF. CDR3 nucleotide sequence: TGTACCAGCAACAGGGACAGGGGCTACGAGCAGTACTTC.

This clonotype was seen at least ten times. This chain links TRBV5-5 with TRBJ2-1, with 7 bases aligning to TRBD1. This CDR3 contains 15 residues. V gave up 3 bases and J gave up 3 bases; unmatched junction bases: 6. Germline V gene lookup returns CDR1 SGHKS and CDR2 YYEKEE (reference sequence). The CDR3 here is CASSYRGDGYNEQFF. The CDR3 DNA reads as TGTGCCAGCAGCTACAGGGGTGACGGCTACAATGAGCAGTTCTTC.

This clonotype has just one count. A much larger clone sits a single nucleotide away, making a read error possible. The genes are TRBV10-1 and TRBJ2-3; TRBD2 aligns across 12 bases. There are 15 residues in the CDR3. Losses at the gene ends were 6 bases for V and 2 bases for J; bases not matched to a gene: 3. Germline V gene sequence: CDR1 WNHNN, CDR2 SYGVQD (reference sequence). CDR3 nucleotides: TGCGCCAGCAGCCGGACTAGCGGGGCCACAGATACGCAGTATTTT. Amino acids: CASSRTSGATDTQYF.

In this sample, this clonotype turned up many times. The V gene is TRBV29-1, the J gene TRBJ2-3; TRBD2 agrees at 11 bases. Germline CDR1 is SQVTM and CDR2 is ANQGSEA. V lost 6 bases, J lost 2 bases, and 10 bases stayed unmatched. The CDR3 sequence is 16 residues long. The CDR3 bases are TGCAGCGTCTCCAGACTAGCGGGGATAAACACAGATACGCAGTATTTT. Translation gives CSVSRLAGINTDTQYF.

This clonotype came up many times. The CDR3 spells CASSQDFNMANEKLFF. Written as DNA, the CDR3 is TGCGCCAGCAGCCAAGATTTCAACATGGCTAATGAAAAACTGTTTTTT. The rearrangement links TRBV4-3 to TRBJ1-4, with D unresolved. Germline values: CDR1 LGHNA, CDR2 YSLEER. Between the trimmed V and J ends, which lost 0 bases and 3 bases, there was a span of 11 bases. The CDR3 spans 16 residues.

V usage is TRBV7-2 and J usage is TRBJ2-1; TRBD1 agrees at 8 bases. Trimming took 11 bases from V and 9 from J; bases not matched to a gene: 21. The CDR3 consists of 16 residues. Germline values: CDR1 SGHTA, CDR2 FQGNSA. CDR3 sequence: CAGSLSSPGTGGEQFF. The DNA of the CDR3 is TGTGCCGGTAGCTTATCGTCCCCCGGAACAGGGGGTGAGCAGTTCTTC.

The chain uses TRBV12-3 or TRBV12-4 and TRBJ1-1; TRBD1 aligns across 9 bases. Unmatched junction bases numbered 8, after V lost 5 bases and J lost 4 bases. This CDR3 comprises 15 residues. Written as DNA, the CDR3 is TGTGCCAGCAGTCCTCGGGGACAGGGCAGCACTGAAGCTTTCTTT. It translates to CASSPRGQGSTEAFF.

This clonotype was observed at least ten times. The rearrangement joins TRBV12-5 to TRBJ2-1, with 14 bases matching TRBD2. The CDR3 length is 18 residues. The V gene end was trimmed by 9 bases and the J gene end by 6 bases; junction bases not matched to a gene: 16. CDR1 LGHNT and CDR2 FRNRAP come from the germline V gene. The CDR3 protein is CASPPVQGGTSGGNEQFF. The CDR3 nucleotides are TGTGCTAGCCCGCCGGTGCAGGGTGGGACTAGCGGGGGCAATGAGCAGTTCTTC.

In this sample, this clonotype turned up many times. This chain connects TRBV24-1 to TRBJ2-3, with D possibly TRBD1 on 5 matching bases. CDR1 and CDR2 from the germline V gene are KGHDR and SFDVKD. This CDR3 spans 18 amino acids. The ends were cut back, 0 bases at V and 3 bases at J, with 18 bases in the middle. The CDR3 nucleotides are TGTGCCACCAGTGATTTGAGGGGTGACAGTAAAGAAACAGATACGCAGTATTTT. Encoded protein: CATSDLRGDSKETDTQYF.

Points on this clonotype: A much bigger clone sits one base away, suggesting this may be a read error. This sequence joins TRBV7-2 and TRBJ1-2; D is ambiguous. The CDR3 spans 15 residues. V was cut by 0 bases and J by 7 bases, with 15 bases left in between. Germline CDR1 reads SGHTA; CDR2 reads FQGNSA. The CDR3 DNA sequence: TGTGCCAGCAGCTTAGCAACAAGGTCGTTAGGTGGCTACACCTTC. Protein: CASSLATRSLGGYTF.

This clonotype was seen many times. The chain couples TRBV7-6 to TRBJ2-1, with no clear D. This CDR3 spans 18 amino acids. CDR1 SGHVS and CDR2 FNYEAQ come from the germline V gene. Trimming took off 2 bases at V and 4 bases at J, with 21 bases between the two ends. CDR3: CASSLTSNIRLPYNEQFF. CDR3 nucleotides: TGTGCCAGCAGCTTAACCTCCAACATCAGGTTACCTTACAATGAGCAGTTCTTC.

This clonotype occurred many times. The rearrangement uses TRBV6-2 or TRBV6-3 and TRBJ2-5; 8 positions agree with TRBD1. The trim removed 8 bases at V and 8 bases at J, leaving 13 bases unmatched. This CDR3 is built from 14 residues. Germline V lookup: CDR1 MNHEY, CDR2 SVGEGT. The CDR3 reads CASCLGAGGQTQYF. The CDR3 DNA reads TGTGCCAGCTGTTTAGGGGCAGGGGGCCAAACCCAGTACTTC.

The V call is TRBV7-2, the J call TRBJ2-3, with 7 bases that match TRBD1. The CDR3 length is 15 residues. Trimming removed 5 bases from V and 1 base from J; junction bases left unmatched: 6. Looked up from germline, CDR1 is SGHTA and CDR2 is FQGNSA. The CDR3 DNA is TGTGCCAGCAGCCCACAGGGGACGGGCACAGATACGCAGTATTTT. Amino acid sequence: CASSPQGTGTDTQYF.

This clonotype was picked up many times. The CDR3 is CASSPIGYNEQFF. The CDR3 DNA reads TGTGCCAGCTCACCAATCGGGTACAATGAGCAGTTCTTC. The rearrangement uses TRBV18 and TRBJ2-1; unclear D gene. V was clipped by 2 bases and J by 4 bases, with 6 bases between them. This CDR3 has 13 amino acids. Germline V gene lookup returns CDR1 KGHSH and CDR2 LQKENI.

Concerning this clonotype: Just one base apart from a much larger clone, this may be a read error. V and J are TRBV11-2 and TRBJ2-7, with D tentatively TRBD1 (5 bases). CDR3 length: 13 residues. Per germline, CDR1 SGHAT and CDR2 FQNNGV. CDR3 coding DNA: TGTGCCGGCAGCTTAGAAAGGACACTCGAGCAGTACTTC. Residues: CAGSLERTLEQYF.

This clonotype was picked up one time. This chain links TRBV20-1 with TRBJ2-1, with 11 bases fitting TRBD2. This CDR3 comprises 15 residues. The V and J ends lost 1 base and 5 bases, in that order; junction bases with no gene match: 4. CDR1 is DFQATT, CDR2 SNEGSKA, per germline (reference sequence). The CDR3 DNA is TGCAGTGCTAGAGGGGCTAGCGGGGGGAACAATGAGCAGTTCTTC. Amino acid sequence: CSARGASGGNNEQFF.

This clonotype was seen many times. This chain uses TRBV18 with TRBJ1-4, with D possibly matching TRBD1 (6 bases). Looked up from germline, CDR1 is KGHSH and CDR2 is LQKENI. V was pared by 6 bases and J by 7 bases, with 21 bases between. This CDR3 has 16 amino acids. The CDR3 DNA follows: TGTGCCAGCTCGCTAAACCCACAGGGTCGGATTGAAAAACTGTTTTTT. This codes for CASSLNPQGRIEKLFF.

The genes are TRBV20-1 and TRBJ2-1, with D hard to call. There are 11 residues in the CDR3. V lost 3 bases and J lost 7, with 7 bases in between. Germline V CDR1 and CDR2: DFQATT, SNEGSKA (reference sequence). The CDR3 loop reads CSASYGNEQFF. The CDR3 DNA follows: TGCAGTGCTAGTTACGGAAATGAGCAGTTCTTC.

This clonotype was seen ten or more times. This chain uses TRBV5-1 with TRBJ2-6, with no clear D. V shed 1 base and J shed 0 bases, with 8 bases lying between them. Germline values: CDR1 SGHRS, CDR2 YFSETQ. This CDR3 has 16 amino acids. CDR3: CASSLHARSGANVLTF. The CDR3 DNA is TGCGCCAGCAGCTTGCATGCGCGCTCTGGGGCCAACGTCCTGACTTTC.

Only a few counts were recorded for this clonotype. In DNA, the CDR3 is TGTGCCAGCAGCCCCATAGGGGGGTCCTACAATGAGCAGTACTTC. Residues: CASSPIGGSYNEQYF. The genes are TRBV7-2 and TRBJ2-1; TRBD1 or TRBD2 may be the D gene (6 bases each). The DNA matches TRBJ2-7 better at its end, which makes the J call doubtful. Germline CDR1 is SGHTA and CDR2 is FQGNSA. The CDR3 has 15 residues.

As to this clonotype: A much more abundant neighbour one base away suggests this may be a read error. The V gene is TRBV24-1, the J gene TRBJ2-7; 9 nucleotides agree with TRBD1. This CDR3 has 16 residues. Looked up from germline, CDR1 is KGHDR and CDR2 is SFDVKD. Trimming cost V 4 bases and J 7 bases; bases outside gene matches: 13. CDR3 coding DNA: TGTGCCACCAGTGACCCGGGACAGGGTAAGGGCAATGAGCAGTACTTC. It translates to CATSDPGQGKGNEQYF.

This clonotype has just a few counts. The rearrangement joins TRBV7-9 to TRBJ1-5, with D possibly TRBD1 on 6 matching bases. Germline V gene lookup returns CDR1 SEHNR and CDR2 FQNEAQ (reference sequence). The V gene lost 5 bases and the J gene lost 5 bases, with 13 bases spanning the gap. The CDR3 totals 14 residues. The CDR3 sequence: CASSPGAVDQPQHF. The CDR3 DNA reads TGTGCCAGCAGCCCAGGGGCAGTGGATCAGCCCCAGCATTTT.

This clonotype has just one count. At one boundary the junction diverges from the germline segment, which might be a read error. V and J are TRBV18 and TRBJ2-4; TRBD1 might be the D (6 bases). The CDR3 runs to 14 residues. CDR1 and CDR2 from the germline V gene are KGHSH and LQKENI. This CDR3 is CASPPPSGAEEQYF. In nucleotides, the CDR3 is TGTGCCAGCCCACCACCTTCAGGGGCGGAGGAGCAGTACTTC.